Listed below are T cell receptor beta chains from one sample, sequenced in a study of long-term antiretroviral therapy in people with HIV. TCRdb keeps only in-frame clones here, not all; method: immunoSEQ multiplex PCR. The sample holds under 45,000 clones; roughly 85% are singletons and the top ten take under 7.5%. This specimen consisted of unsorted PBMCs, obtained 3.1 years after starting antiretroviral therapy. The receptor set was obtained from a woman aged 45-60 years with HIV. Each CDR3 is given with its conserved first and last residue. A D gene is named only where the DNA matches it firmly. Clone sizes are given selectively: once, few, many, or a class where the clone is expanded.

d_call: TRBD1; v_call: TRBV13; j_call: TRBJ1-4; clone_size: NA; cdr3_nt: TGTGCCAGCAGCGTTTGGACAGGGAATGAAAAACTGTTTTTT; cdr3_aa: CASSVWTGNEKLFF
d_call: NA; v_call: TRBV2; j_call: TRBJ1-2; clone_size: NA; cdr3_nt: TGTGCCAGCTCAAGCTATAACAGTGCTGGCTACACCTTC; cdr3_aa: CASSSYNSAGYTF
d_call: TRBD2; v_call: TRBV5-1; j_call: TRBJ2-1; clone_size: NA; cdr3_nt: TGCGCCAGCAGCTTGGACTGGGGGAGGGTTGATGAGCAGTTCTTC; cdr3_aa: CASSLDWGRVDEQFF
d_call: TRBD1; v_call: TRBV25-1; j_call: TRBJ2-7; clone_size: NA; cdr3_nt: TGTGCCAGCAGGGGGACAGGGCGGCAGGAGCAGTACTTC; cdr3_aa: CASRGTGRQEQYF
d_call: NA; v_call: TRBV5-6; j_call: TRBJ1-5; clone_size: few; cdr3_nt: TGTGCCAGCAGCTTGATGGGGGATAGCAATCAGCCCCAGCATTTT; cdr3_aa: CASSLMGDSNQPQHF
d_call: NA; v_call: TRBV4-2; j_call: TRBJ1-5; clone_size: NA; cdr3_nt: TGTGCCAGCAGCCAAACAGGGTCCGGGCAGGATAGCAATCAGCCCCAGCATTTT; cdr3_aa: CASSQTGSGQDSNQPQHF
d_call: NA; v_call: TRBV9; j_call: TRBJ1-6; clone_size: NA; cdr3_nt: TGTGCCAGCAGCGGGGCCGATAATTCACCCCTCCACTTT; cdr3_aa: CASSGADNSPLHF
d_call: NA; v_call: TRBV27; j_call: TRBJ2-1; clone_size: NA; cdr3_nt: TGTGCCAGCAGTTTAAGGGGAAACTACAATGAGCAGTTCTTC; cdr3_aa: CASSLRGNYNEQFF
d_call: NA; v_call: TRBV2; j_call: TRBJ2-3; clone_size: NA; cdr3_nt: TGTGCCAGCAGTAAAACAGATACGCAGTATTTT; cdr3_aa: CASSKTDTQYF
d_call: NA; v_call: TRBV4-2; j_call: TRBJ2-1; clone_size: NA; cdr3_nt: TGTGCCAGCAGCCAAGATAGATCCGGCCAGGGTGTTGAGCAGTTCTTC; cdr3_aa: CASSQDRSGQGVEQFF
d_call: TRBD1; v_call: TRBV7-9; j_call: TRBJ2-1; clone_size: NA; cdr3_nt: TGTGCCAGCAGCTTAGCTTCAGGGGGCGGCTATGAGCAGTTCTTC; cdr3_aa: CASSLASGGGYEQFF
d_call: NA; v_call: TRBV7-9; j_call: TRBJ1-6; clone_size: NA; cdr3_nt: TGTGCCAGCAGCGTGGGGAGTTCACCCCTCCACTTT; cdr3_aa: CASSVGSSPLHF
d_call: NA; v_call: TRBV2; j_call: TRBJ2-3; clone_size: NA; cdr3_nt: TGTGCCAGCAGTGACGGAGGGGGGTCCACAGATACGCAGTATTTT; cdr3_aa: CASSDGGGSTDTQYF
d_call: NA; v_call: TRBV29-1; j_call: TRBJ2-2; clone_size: NA; cdr3_nt: TGCAGCGTTGAAGGCGCCATCCCCACCGGGGAGCTGTTTTTT; cdr3_aa: CSVEGAIPTGELFF
d_call: TRBD1; v_call: TRBV30; j_call: TRBJ1-2; clone_size: NA; cdr3_nt: TGTGCCTGGAGGGAATCCATCGGGACAGTACCTAATGGCTACACCTTC; cdr3_aa: CAWRESIGTVPNGYTF
d_call: NA; v_call: TRBV7-9; j_call: TRBJ2-6; clone_size: NA; cdr3_nt: TGTGCCAGCAGCTTAGGATCATTGGGGGCCAACGTCCTGACTTTC; cdr3_aa: CASSLGSLGANVLTF
d_call: TRBD2; v_call: TRBV7-8; j_call: TRBJ2-7; clone_size: few; cdr3_nt: TGTGCCAGCAGCCGGACTAGCGGGGGCCGGGGGGCCTACGAGCAGTACTTC; cdr3_aa: CASSRTSGGRGAYEQYF
d_call: NA; v_call: TRBV2; j_call: TRBJ1-4; clone_size: NA; cdr3_nt: TGTGCCAGCAAACGAGTTCAGAATGAAAAACTGTTTTTT; cdr3_aa: CASKRVQNEKLFF
d_call: TRBD2; v_call: TRBV19; j_call: TRBJ2-1; clone_size: NA; cdr3_nt: TGTGCCAGTAGTATAGATCTGGGGACTAGCTACAATGAGCAGTTCTTC; cdr3_aa: CASSIDLGTSYNEQFF
d_call: NA; v_call: TRBV19; j_call: TRBJ1-6; clone_size: NA; cdr3_nt: TGTGCCACCCTCCCAGGGCATTATAATTCACCCCTCCACTTT; cdr3_aa: CATLPGHYNSPLHF
d_call: NA; v_call: TRBV29-1; j_call: TRBJ1-2; clone_size: NA; cdr3_nt: TGCAGCGTTGAGGTACAGGCAAACTATGGCTACACCTTC; cdr3_aa: CSVEVQANYGYTF
d_call: NA; v_call: TRBV7-2; j_call: TRBJ2-3; clone_size: NA; cdr3_nt: TGTGCCAGCAGCTTTACTGTTTCGGCAGATACGCAGTATTTT; cdr3_aa: CASSFTVSADTQYF
d_call: NA; v_call: TRBV10-1; j_call: TRBJ2-3; clone_size: once; cdr3_nt: TGCGCCAGCAGTGAGTCACAGGGATTCTACACAGATACGCAGTATTTT; cdr3_aa: CASSESQGFYTDTQYF
d_call: NA; v_call: TRBV7-2; j_call: TRBJ1-6; clone_size: NA; cdr3_nt: TGTGCCAGCAGCTTAGAGGCGATCTATAATTCACCCCTCCACTTT; cdr3_aa: CASSLEAIYNSPLHF
d_call: TRBD2; v_call: TRBV11-3; j_call: TRBJ2-3; clone_size: NA; cdr3_nt: TGTGCCAGCAGCCCCGGGGTAGCGGGGACAGATACGCAGTATTTT; cdr3_aa: CASSPGVAGTDTQYF
d_call: NA; v_call: TRBV5-4; j_call: TRBJ2-3; clone_size: NA; cdr3_nt: TGTGCCAGCAGCCTCGGGAATACGCAGTATTTT; cdr3_aa: CASSLGNTQYF
d_call: TRBD1; v_call: TRBV5-1; j_call: TRBJ2-2; clone_size: NA; cdr3_nt: TGCGCCAGCAGCACACAGGGGTCCACCGGGGAGCTGTTTTTT; cdr3_aa: CASSTQGSTGELFF
d_call: NA; v_call: TRBV7-2; j_call: TRBJ2-1; clone_size: NA; cdr3_nt: TGTGCCAGCAGCTTAGGCAGGGCCTCGTTCTTC; cdr3_aa: CASSLGRASFF
d_call: NA; v_call: TRBV11-2; j_call: TRBJ1-3; clone_size: NA; cdr3_nt: TGTGCCAGCAGCTTATTAGGAGTCTCTGGAAACACCATATATTTT; cdr3_aa: CASSLLGVSGNTIYF